These T cell receptor beta chains were read from a single sample in a study of T cells after yellow fever vaccination. TCRdb fed the 5' RACE reads into MiXCR, producing one record per CDR3 protein. The top ten clones hold under 20% of a sample with a few hundred thousand distinct CDR3 sequences, around 3.5% of them seen once. This material consisted of PBMCs, taken 15 days after the yellow fever booster vaccination. The receptors derive from a man younger than 35 who received the YFV17D yellow fever vaccine. CDR3s include the opening cysteine and the closing phenylalanine or tryptophan. The order of the fields is clone size, V gene, D gene, J gene, CDR3 DNA, CDR3 protein. A D gene is named only where the DNA matches it firmly. The size of a clone is reported for some rows only, either as once, few or many, or as a class for expanded clones.

clone_size: few
v_call: TRBV6-5
d_call: TRBD1
j_call: TRBJ1-6
cdr3_nt: TGTGCCAGCAGTTACATGACAGGGCCTACAGGGGCCCTCCACTTT
cdr3_aa: CASSYMTGPTGALHF

clone_size: many
v_call: TRBV5-1
d_call: -
j_call: TRBJ1-2
cdr3_nt: TGCGCCAGCAGCTTGGCCGCAGCTCACTATGGCTACACCTTC
cdr3_aa: CASSLAAAHYGYTF

clone_size: many
v_call: TRBV4-1
d_call: -
j_call: TRBJ2-2
cdr3_nt: TGCGCCAGCAGCTACTACGGTGGGACCGGGGAGCTGTTTTTT
cdr3_aa: CASSYYGGTGELFF

clone_size: many
v_call: TRBV7-9
d_call: TRBD1
j_call: TRBJ1-5
cdr3_nt: TGTGCCAGCAGCTTGGGACAGGGGGCTTCTCAGCCCCAGCATTTT
cdr3_aa: CASSLGQGASQPQHF

clone_size: many
v_call: TRBV2
d_call: -
j_call: TRBJ1-1
cdr3_nt: TGTGCCAGCAGTGACGGAATCACTGAAGCTTTCTTT
cdr3_aa: CASSDGITEAFF

clone_size: many
v_call: TRBV7-2
d_call: TRBD2
j_call: TRBJ2-1
cdr3_nt: TGTGCCAGCAACCAACTAGCGGGGGCCTACAATGAGCAGTTCTTC
cdr3_aa: CASNQLAGAYNEQFF

clone_size: many
v_call: TRBV4-3
d_call: TRBD2
j_call: TRBJ2-1
cdr3_nt: TGCGCCAGCAGCCAGCAGATCGGGGGGGCCAGAGATGAGCAGTTCTTC
cdr3_aa: CASSQQIGGARDEQFF

clone_size: many
v_call: TRBV5-4
d_call: TRBD1
j_call: TRBJ2-2
cdr3_nt: TGTGCCAGCAGCCGGGGACAGTTTGGAACCGGGGAGCTGTTTTTT
cdr3_aa: CASSRGQFGTGELFF

clone_size: many
v_call: TRBV7-9
d_call: -
j_call: TRBJ1-4
cdr3_nt: TGTGCCAGCAGCCCCCAAGGGTCCTCTCGGGGGTATTTT
cdr3_aa: CASSPQGSSRGYF

clone_size: many
v_call: TRBV29-1
d_call: -
j_call: TRBJ1-4
cdr3_nt: TGCAGCGTTAAGGTTCAGACTAATGAAAAACTGTTTTTT
cdr3_aa: CSVKVQTNEKLFF

clone_size: -
v_call: TRBV20-1
d_call: -
j_call: TRBJ2-5
cdr3_nt: TGCAGTGCTAGAGGGAGGGTTGCGGAGACCCAGTACTTC
cdr3_aa: CSARGRVAETQYF

clone_size: many
v_call: TRBV7-2
d_call: -
j_call: TRBJ1-5
cdr3_nt: TGTGCCAGCAGCTGGGGGGAGGCGGGCAATCAGCCCCAGCATTTT
cdr3_aa: CASSWGEAGNQPQHF

clone_size: many
v_call: TRBV12-3/TRBV12-4
d_call: -
j_call: TRBJ1-2
cdr3_nt: TGTGCCAGCAGTTCCACAGGGTACGGCTACACCTTC
cdr3_aa: CASSSTGYGYTF

clone_size: many
v_call: TRBV7-3
d_call: TRBD1
j_call: TRBJ2-3
cdr3_nt: TGTGCCAGCAGCCGACAGGGGGCAGATACGCAGTATTTT
cdr3_aa: CASSRQGADTQYF

clone_size: many
v_call: TRBV5-1
d_call: -
j_call: TRBJ2-4
cdr3_nt: TGCGCCAGCAGCTTGGGGCAGGGACTAGCCAAAAACATTCAGTACTTC
cdr3_aa: CASSLGQGLAKNIQYF

clone_size: many
v_call: TRBV27
d_call: -
j_call: TRBJ1-1
cdr3_nt: TGTGCCAGCTGGGGTCCAGGCCGAGCTTTCTTT
cdr3_aa: CASWGPGRAFF

clone_size: many
v_call: TRBV20-1
d_call: TRBD2
j_call: TRBJ2-7
cdr3_nt: TGCAGTGCTAGAGATGTGGCGGGGGGCTACGAGCAGTACTTC
cdr3_aa: CSARDVAGGYEQYF

clone_size: many
v_call: TRBV7-7
d_call: -
j_call: TRBJ2-2
cdr3_nt: TGTGCCTGCGGCAGAAACACCGGGGAGCTGTTTTTT
cdr3_aa: CACGRNTGELFF

clone_size: many
v_call: TRBV27
d_call: -
j_call: TRBJ2-2
cdr3_nt: TGTGCCAGCAGTTTATTCACAGGTTGGGGGAACACCGGGGAGCTGTTTTTT
cdr3_aa: CASSLFTGWGNTGELFF

clone_size: many
v_call: TRBV4-3
d_call: -
j_call: TRBJ1-2
cdr3_nt: TGCGCCAGCAGCCAAGATTGGGGAAACTATGGCTACACCTTC
cdr3_aa: CASSQDWGNYGYTF

clone_size: many
v_call: TRBV6-2/TRBV6-3
d_call: -
j_call: TRBJ2-5
cdr3_nt: TGTGCCAGCACCCAGACGGGGGACCAAGAGACCCAGTACTTC
cdr3_aa: CASTQTGDQETQYF

clone_size: many
v_call: TRBV5-1
d_call: -
j_call: TRBJ1-1
cdr3_nt: TGTGCCAGCAGCTTCGGCGGGACTGAAGCTTTCTTT
cdr3_aa: CASSFGGTEAFF

clone_size: many
v_call: TRBV20-1
d_call: TRBD1
j_call: TRBJ2-3
cdr3_nt: TGCAGTGCTAGTCGGCAGGGGGCCCAAGATACGCAGTATTTT
cdr3_aa: CSASRQGAQDTQYF

clone_size: many
v_call: TRBV7-9
d_call: -
j_call: TRBJ2-1
cdr3_nt: TGTGCCAGCAGCTTTGGAGGGTCGGGCAATGAGCAGTTCTTC
cdr3_aa: CASSFGGSGNEQFF

clone_size: many
v_call: TRBV6-2/TRBV6-3
d_call: -
j_call: TRBJ2-5
cdr3_nt: TGTGCCAGCTCAGGCAAGTTGGCCCAGTACTTC
cdr3_aa: CASSGKLAQYF

clone_size: many
v_call: TRBV7-9
d_call: TRBD2
j_call: TRBJ2-2
cdr3_nt: TGTGCCAGCAGCTCCTACGGGGGACTAACCGGGGAGCTGTTTTTT
cdr3_aa: CASSSYGGLTGELFF

clone_size: many
v_call: TRBV15
d_call: -
j_call: TRBJ1-4
cdr3_nt: TGTGCCACCAGCAGAGAAGTCCCTGAAAAACTGTTTTTT
cdr3_aa: CATSREVPEKLFF

clone_size: -
v_call: TRBV7-6
d_call: -
j_call: TRBJ2-7
cdr3_nt: TGTGCCAGCAGCGCAAGACGAGGGTACTACGAGCAGTACTTC
cdr3_aa: CASSARRGYYEQYF

clone_size: many
v_call: TRBV5-5
d_call: -
j_call: TRBJ2-6
cdr3_nt: TGTGCCAGCTGTCCATCTGGGGCCAACGTCCTGACTTTC
cdr3_aa: CASCPSGANVLTF

clone_size: many
v_call: TRBV5-1
d_call: TRBD1
j_call: TRBJ2-1
cdr3_nt: TGCGCCAGCAGCTACGGACAGGGGGAATCCAATGAGCAGTTCTTC
cdr3_aa: CASSYGQGESNEQFF

clone_size: many
v_call: TRBV2
d_call: TRBD2
j_call: TRBJ2-3
cdr3_nt: TGTGCCAGCAGTCCCGGGACTAGGTCATCAGATACGCAGTATTTT
cdr3_aa: CASSPGTRSSDTQYF

clone_size: few
v_call: TRBV12-3/TRBV12-4
d_call: TRBD2
j_call: TRBJ2-5
cdr3_nt: TGTGCCAGCAGTTTCCGCGGGGGGGTGTACCAAGAGACCCAGTACTTC
cdr3_aa: CASSFRGGVYQETQYF

clone_size: many
v_call: TRBV23-1
d_call: -
j_call: TRBJ1-5
cdr3_nt: TGCGCCAGTAGGAGAACAGGGATGGGCGATCAGCCCCAGCATTTT
cdr3_aa: CASRRTGMGDQPQHF

clone_size: many
v_call: TRBV5-6
d_call: -
j_call: TRBJ2-3
cdr3_nt: TGTGCCACCTACACGAGTAGCACAGATACGCAGTATTTT
cdr3_aa: CATYTSSTDTQYF

clone_size: many
v_call: TRBV7-2
d_call: TRBD1
j_call: TRBJ1-1
cdr3_nt: TGTGCCAGCAGCCCGCGGACAGGACGTTTAGTGGGGACTGAAGCTTTCTTT
cdr3_aa: CASSPRTGRLVGTEAFF

clone_size: many
v_call: TRBV11-2
d_call: -
j_call: TRBJ1-1
cdr3_nt: TGTGCCAGCAGTCACGACGAACCTGAAGCTTTCTTT
cdr3_aa: CASSHDEPEAFF

clone_size: many
v_call: TRBV20-1
d_call: -
j_call: TRBJ1-2
cdr3_nt: TGCAGTGCTGCTCCGGGACGAGGGGACAACTATGGCTACACCTTC
cdr3_aa: CSAAPGRGDNYGYTF

clone_size: many
v_call: TRBV5-1
d_call: -
j_call: TRBJ2-1
cdr3_nt: TGCGCCAGCAGCTTGAGTGGCGATGAGCAGTTCTTC
cdr3_aa: CASSLSGDEQFF

clone_size: -
v_call: TRBV6-6
d_call: TRBD2
j_call: TRBJ2-3
cdr3_nt: TGTGCCAGCAGTACCTCCGGGACTAGCGGCCATACGCAGTATTTT
cdr3_aa: CASSTSGTSGHTQYF

clone_size: many
v_call: TRBV20-1
d_call: -
j_call: TRBJ1-1
cdr3_nt: TGCAGTGCTAGAGATACGTTGTGGGCAATGAACACTGAAGCTTTCTTT
cdr3_aa: CSARDTLWAMNTEAFF

clone_size: many
v_call: TRBV29-1
d_call: -
j_call: TRBJ1-1
cdr3_nt: TGCAGCGTCGCCAGAGGGTGGGGGAGGACTGAAGCTTTCTTT
cdr3_aa: CSVARGWGRTEAFF

clone_size: many
v_call: TRBV5-1
d_call: -
j_call: TRBJ1-3
cdr3_nt: TGCGCCAGCAGGATTTCGTTCGGGACTACTGGAAACACCATATATTTT
cdr3_aa: CASRISFGTTGNTIYF

clone_size: many
v_call: TRBV27
d_call: -
j_call: TRBJ2-3
cdr3_nt: TGTGCCAGCAGTTTATCGAGTCCGAACGGTGGTACGCAGTATTTT
cdr3_aa: CASSLSSPNGGTQYF

clone_size: many
v_call: TRBV7-2
d_call: -
j_call: TRBJ1-1
cdr3_nt: TGTGCCAGCAGCCGTACGGGGGGAGAAGCTTTCTTT
cdr3_aa: CASSRTGGEAFF

clone_size: many
v_call: TRBV4-3
d_call: -
j_call: TRBJ1-6
cdr3_nt: TGCGCCAGCAGCCAAGACCGTATTTCTCCGAATTCACCCCTCCACTTT
cdr3_aa: CASSQDRISPNSPLHF

clone_size: many
v_call: TRBV6-2/TRBV6-3
d_call: TRBD2
j_call: TRBJ2-1
cdr3_nt: TGTGCCAGCTACCGGTGGGGCGGGGGGACTTACAATGAGCAGTTCTTC
cdr3_aa: CASYRWGGGTYNEQFF

clone_size: -
v_call: TRBV5-4
d_call: -
j_call: TRBJ2-2
cdr3_nt: TGTGCCAGCAGTCAGCTGGGCGTACACACCGGGGAGCTGTTTTTT
cdr3_aa: CASSQLGVHTGELFF